This TCR beta chain was identified during a study of CD8 T cells in Susac syndrome. General study results and limits: The TCR sequencing and HLA analysis in the study involved a relatively small number of individuals, as the study acknowledged.

In the case of this clonotype: The antigen remains undetermined.

The authors sequenced TCR beta from blood CD8+ and CD4+ T cells. Included as multiple sclerosis controls were treatment-naive patients who had stable or active relapsing-remitting disease. The CDR3 is 14 residues long. Germline values: CDR1 SQVTM, CDR2 ANQGSEA. The V end lost 4 bases, the J end lost 1 base, and 10 bases lay between the germline ends. 0.5 to 1 ug RNA was reverse transcribed with random hexamers. Multiplex immunoSEQ PCR targeted 54 Vbeta and 13 Jbeta TCR beta segments. TCRdb fed the immunoSEQ multiplex PCR reads into MiXCR, producing one record per CDR3 protein. Here the sample spans fewer than 150,000 distinct CDR3 sequences, under 95% being singletons.

The chain uses TRBV29-1 and TRBJ2-2; D not certain. Input material: CD8+ T cells from PBMCs. This TCR was sampled from a human donor with multiple sclerosis. The CDR3 sequence is CSVVTERNTGELFF. DNA of the CDR3: TGCAGCGTTGTTACAGAGAGGAACACCGGGGAGCTGTTTTTT.